This TCR beta chain comes out of a study of OX40 agonist ivuxolimab in advanced cancers. Background on the study: While on treatment, patients had intravenous ivuxolimab at 0.01 to 10 mg/kg every 2 weeks. Past anti-PD-1, anti-PD-L1 or anti-CTLA-4 therapy was accepted, and 40% to 45% had received some.

The CDR3 is 11 residues long. Germline V gene lookup returns CDR1 SGHAT and CDR2 FQNNGV. V shed 5 bases and J shed 7 bases, with 9 bases lying between them. Assay: immunoSEQ multiplex PCR; the TCRdb copy retains only in-frame clones and omits some. This table holds roughly 26,000 clones, 79% found once. The sequence was collected from an adult with an advanced solid tumor such as melanoma, head and neck, liver or kidney cancer. The sequenced sample was CD4+ or CD8+ T cells sorted from blood, obtained in a trial of the OX40 agonist ivuxolimab. The chain carries TRBV11-2 and TRBJ2-7; D ambiguous. Here the CDR3 reads CASSQAGEQYF. As DNA, the CDR3 is TGTGCCAGCAGCCAAGCCGGGGAGCAGTACTTC.